This T cell receptor beta chain is drawn from a study of blood T cell repertoires in COVID-19. This CDR3 region has 13 residues. V lost 6 bases to trimming and J lost 1 base, with 7 bases between them. The germline CDR1 and CDR2 sequences are SGHRS and YFSETQ. Sequencing was performed with immunoSEQ multiplex PCR; in TCRdb, only in-frame clones are kept and a portion is missing. The data hold roughly 260,000 clones, with 70% to 85% observed a single time. The source of this sequence is a woman between 40 and 50 years old with active or convalescent COVID-19. This chain connects TRBV5-1 to TRBJ2-2, with a weak D call TRBD2 (6 bases). Sample: peripheral blood. The CDR3 DNA reads TGCGCCAGCACAGCGGGGAACACCGGGGAGCTGTTTTTT. It codes for CASTAGNTGELFF.